This T cell receptor beta chain was recovered during a study of shared clonotypes between healthy human individuals. This clone was observed once. The antigen remains unidentified. General study results and limits: On the whole, naive subsets had larger estimated richness than memory subsets had.

Genomic DNA from each subset was divided evenly over several immunoSEQ plates. Repertoires were generated with immunoSEQ multiplex PCR, while TCRdb's copy carries only in-frame clones and drops some. The data show a few million clones, with 90% to 96% seen just once and roughly 0.13% held by the top ten. The CDR3 is made up of 13 amino acids. Germline V gene data show CDR1 as GTSNPN and CDR2 as SVGIG (reference sequence). Between the trimmed V and J ends, which lost 5 bases and 3 bases, there was a span of 13 bases. V and J are TRBV30 and TRBJ1-2; D gene unclear. This sequence originates from a man younger than 35 in good health. Sequenced input: naive CD4+ T cells sorted from blood. Subset of the sample: CD45RA+ positively selected. The CDR3: CAWGERTDYGYTF. The CDR3 bases are TGTGCCTGGGGTGAAAGGACGGACTATGGCTACACCTTC. The full variable domain, its missing parts supplied by reference TRBV30 and TRBJ1-2, is SQTIHQWPATLVQPVGSPLSLECTVEGTSNPNLYWYRQAAGRGLQLLFYSVGIGQISSEVPQNLSASRPQDRQFILSSKKLLLSDSGFYLCAWGERTDYGYTFGSGTRLTVV.